The clone carrying this T cell receptor (beta chain) appeared a few times. Its antigen is currently unknown. These data originate in a study of T-cell memory formation after mild COVID-19. About the study: Most TCR clusters belonged to a single donor.

The ends lost 0 bases at V and 9 bases at J; junction bases unmatched: 7. Per germline, CDR1 WNHNN and CDR2 SYGVQD (reference sequence). This CDR3 has 15 residues. Via MiXCR, TCRdb re-called the 5' RACE reads, giving one row per CDR3 protein. The profile shows some 250,000 distinct CDR3 sequences, around a tenth of them singletons. Study-wide results and caveats: For contracting clones, CD4+ ones sat mainly in CM and EM, CD8+ in EMRA. A subset of responding clones appeared in pre-infection memory, suggesting cross-reactive memory joined. What remained unconfirmed was the SARS-CoV-2 specificity of second-wave clones peaking on day 37.

The rearrangement links TRBV10-1 to TRBJ2-1; 8 nucleotides match TRBD1. This TCR derives from a man in his late teens or twenties who had mild COVID-19 (a few samples of this study predate the infection). Cell type and time point are not known. Material for sequencing was PBMCs or a T cell subset sorted from them (not recorded which). The CDR3 DNA is TGCGCCAGCAGTGAGTCCAGGGGGCCGAGTGGTGAGCAGTTCTTC. Amino acid sequence: CASSESRGPSGEQFF.